Presented here are 6 T cell receptor beta chains from one specimen sequenced in a study of OX40 agonist ivuxolimab in advanced cancers. Repertoires were generated with immunoSEQ multiplex PCR, while TCRdb's copy carries only in-frame clones and drops some. This sample has around 73,000 clones, with around 90% found just once. Source: CD4+ or CD8+ T cells sorted from blood, taken in a trial of the OX40 agonist ivuxolimab. All receptors come from an adult with an advanced solid tumor such as melanoma, head and neck, liver or kidney cancer.

This sequence joins TRBV7-3 and TRBJ2-5; D might be TRBD1 or TRBD2, each matching 5 bases. The germline V and J ends were trimmed by 5 bases and 5 bases, with 18 bases remaining between them. In germline, CDR1 is SGHTA, CDR2 FQGTGA. The CDR3 spans 15 residues. The CDR3 loop is CASSVRGDIWETQYF. The CDR3, as DNA: TGTGCCAGCAGCGTTAGAGGGGATATATGGGAGACCCAGTACTTC. Looking up the rest from reference TRBV7-3 and TRBJ2-5 gives the full variable domain: GAGVSQTPSNKVTEKGKYVELRCDPISGHTALYWYRQSLGQGPEFLIYFQGTGAADDSGLPNDRFFAVRPEGSVSTLKIQRTERGDSAVYLCASSVRGDIWETQYFGPGTRLLVL.

The J gene is TRBJ2-2, the V gene TRBV2, with TRBD1 matching over 9 bases. Germline lookup yields CDR1 SNHLY and CDR2 FYNNEI. There are 15 residues in the CDR3. Trimming cost V 7 bases and J 6 bases; bases outside gene matches: 9. The CDR3 coding sequence is TGTGCCAGCACCGGGACAGGGTTCTCCGCCGGGGAGCTGTTTTTT. This codes for CASTGTGFSAGELFF.

This chain joins TRBV5-1 and TRBJ2-5; TRBD2 agrees at 7 bases. The length of the CDR3 is 15 residues. Trimming cost V 5 bases and J 5 bases; bases outside gene matches: 12. CDR1 SGHRS and CDR2 YFSETQ come from the germline V gene. The CDR3 bases are TGCGCCAGCAGATACGGACTAGATCTGAGGGAGACCCAGTACTTC. Translating gives CASRYGLDLRETQYF.

The chain uses TRBV28 and TRBJ2-3, with D hard to call. Between the trimmed V and J ends, which lost 4 bases and 2 bases, there was a span of 13 bases. In germline, CDR1 is MDHEN, CDR2 SYDVKM. This CDR3 comprises 15 residues. CDR3 DNA: TGTGCCAGCAGTTCGGGTGTGAGGACCACAGATACGCAGTATTTT. This sequence encodes CASSSGVRTTDTQYF.

This clone was counted once. The chain recombines TRBV11-2 with TRBJ2-7, with 11 bases that match TRBD2. The CDR3 has 17 residues. Germline CDR1 reads SGHAT; CDR2 reads FQNNGV. The junction had 11 bases not matched to a gene; V was cut back by 4 bases and J by 3 bases. The chain's CDR3 is CASSSGVAGGMVYEQYF. Written as DNA, the CDR3 is TGTGCCAGCAGCTCAGGAGTAGCGGGAGGGATGGTCTACGAGCAGTACTTC.

The V call is TRBV6-1, the J call TRBJ2-1; D gene uncertain. The CDR3 consists of 13 residues. The ends were cut back, 0 bases at V and 14 bases at J, with 14 bases in the middle. Germline V gives CDR1 MNHNS, CDR2 SASEGT. The CDR3 loop is CASSEAGWKVEFF. CDR3 in DNA: TGTGCCAGCAGTGAAGCAGGTTGGAAGGTGGAGTTCTTC.